This TCR beta chain was recovered during a study of cytomegalovirus exposure and HLA in healthy donors. PCR primers comprised 60 Vbeta and 13 Jbeta primers. Clones were sequenced by immunoSEQ multiplex PCR, and TCRdb holds only the in-frame ones, with some missing. The sample lists about 97,000 clones; approximately 85% were seen once. CDR3 length equals 16 residues. Germline trimming cut 7 bases from V and 2 bases from J; bases unmatched to any gene: 5. CDR1 and CDR2 from the germline V gene are MNHEY and SMNVEV (reference sequence). This TCR was recovered from a man under 40 in good health and CMV-seronegative. V and J are TRBV27 and TRBJ2-2; TRBD2 aligns across 12 bases. The sequencing input was PBMCs. CDR3 nucleotides: TGTGCCAGCACTAGCGGGAGGGCCTCTAACACCGGGGAGCTGTTTTTT. It encodes CASTSGRASNTGELFF.